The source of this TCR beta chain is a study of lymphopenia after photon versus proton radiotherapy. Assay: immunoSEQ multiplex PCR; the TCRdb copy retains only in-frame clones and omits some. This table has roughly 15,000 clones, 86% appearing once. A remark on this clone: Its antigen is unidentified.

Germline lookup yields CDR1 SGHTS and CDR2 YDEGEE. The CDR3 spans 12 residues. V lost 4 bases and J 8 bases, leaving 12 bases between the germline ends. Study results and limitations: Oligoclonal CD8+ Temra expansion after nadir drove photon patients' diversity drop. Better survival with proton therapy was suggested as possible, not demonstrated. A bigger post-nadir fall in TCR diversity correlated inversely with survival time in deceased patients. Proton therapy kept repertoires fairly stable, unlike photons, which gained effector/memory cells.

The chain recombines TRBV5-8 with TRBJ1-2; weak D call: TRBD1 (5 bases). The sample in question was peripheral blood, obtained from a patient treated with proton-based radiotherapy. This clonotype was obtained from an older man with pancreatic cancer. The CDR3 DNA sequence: TGTGCCAGCAGCCAACCGGGGCTCGGCTACACCTTC. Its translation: CASSQPGLGYTF.